The text below deals with one TCR beta chain. The data originate from a study of blood T cell repertoires in COVID-19. At the level of the study: PBMCs, B-cell-depleted T cells, or T cells were the source of the cDNA or gDNA that made up the material.

Assay used: immunoSEQ multiplex PCR; TCRdb lists only in-frame clones, some missing. Here the sample spans 200,000 to 250,000 clones, about four fifths being singletons. CDR3 length: 18 amino acids. V shed 5 bases and J 0 bases; nucleotides not matched to a gene: 16. The germline V gene encodes CDR1 SGHNT and CDR2 YYREEE (reference sequence). The receptor's source is a woman over 75 with acute or convalescent COVID-19. The sequenced sample consisted of peripheral blood. This sequence joins TRBV5-4 and TRBJ2-7, with 8 bases that match TRBD2. DNA of the CDR3: TGTGCCAGCAGGTTTGGTCGACACGGGGGGGGAAGCTCCTACGAGCAGTACTTC. Protein product: CASRFGRHGGGSSYEQYF.